Listed here is a single T cell receptor beta chain. The length of the CDR3 is 14 residues. V gave up 7 bases and J gave up 6 bases, with 13 bases separating them. Germline loops: CDR1 SNHLY, CDR2 FYNNEI. A second PCR, run for roughly 7 to 12 cycles, used a sample-barcoded 5' primer plus a J-beta primer mix. One entry per CDR3 protein results from TCRdb running MiXCR on the 5' RACE reads. Of 800,000 to 1,000,000 distinct CDR3 sequences in the sample, roughly 48% were seen once. The data were obtained in a study of blood T cells in healthy people across ages. The V and J genes are TRBV2 and TRBJ1-6, with D unclear. The specimen was blood. The sequence derives from a man younger than 45 in good health. The DNA of the CDR3 is TGTGCCAGCATGGAAAATCGGGGTAATTCACCCCTCCACTTT. It is translated as CASMENRGNSPLHF. The full variable domain, completed using reference TRBV2 and TRBJ1-6, is EPEVTQTPSHQVTQMGQEVILRCVPISNHLYFYWYRQILGQKVEFLVSFYNNEISEKSEIFDDQFSVERPDGSNFTLKIRSTKLEDSAMYFCASMENRGNSPLHFGNGTRLTVT.